The T cell receptor beta chain under discussion was sequenced for a study of spatial heterogeneity in lung cancer (dated by TCRdb to about 2019). With regard to the full study: Beta-chain transcripts were consistently detected in greater numbers than alpha-chain transcripts, which likely reflects a higher abundance of beta-chain transcripts. The study linked features of the TCR repertoire to counts of nonsynonymous mutations, which were determined by whole-exome sequencing of tumor tissue. Both alpha and beta chains were TCR-sequenced in approximately 200 tumor regions, fewer than 80 matched nontumor lung samples and roughly 50 PBMC samples obtained at surgery. In the raw uncorrected reads, each unique combination of TCR and UMI appeared more than ten times on average. In non-small cell lung cancer, the study made a quantitative comparison of TCR alpha and beta repertoires among multiple tumor regions, matched nontumor lung and blood.

What the research found in general, with its limitations: Ubiquitous expanded tumor TCRs showed up in blood more often at tumor resection than at routine follow-up. Confirming at a functional level the hypothesis that regional TCRs recognize regional mutations was considered to require additional single-cell paired TCR alpha and beta sequencing.

The time point label here, explained by the study, means: sample taken at primary tumor resection. For TCR sequencing, whole RNA was extracted from tumor and nontumor lung tissue, or from cryopreserved PBMC samples, and no cell sorting was done. Samples were obtained from approximately 77 patients with early-stage, untreated non-small cell lung cancer from the lung TRACERx cohort. Patients were selected for TCR sequencing only if sufficient RNA was available from at least two tumor regions. The table lists this clonotype with a few counts. Its antigen is still unknown. The record has no base qualities; no much larger clone is one base away. The library was made by 5' RACE. Sequencing took place on a NextSeq 500. To allow correction of PCR and sequencing errors, the TCR library protocol tagged every TCR cDNA molecule with a unique molecular identifier. Per the original workflow: TCR identification, UMI-based error correction and CDR3 extraction were performed with Decombinator tools. Expanded TCRs were defined as those above a frequency of 2 per 1,000, corresponding to the top 1% of the tumor frequency distribution. Renyi diversity was computed with the R vegan package after each repertoire had been subsampled 100 times to 5,000 TCRs. CDR3 similarity networks were built from amino acid triplet string-kernel similarity, connecting CDR3s with pairwise similarity above 0.82. TCRdb itself trimmed the public reads at Q25 with fastp, ran MiXCR and retained productive beta chains. CDR3 protein sequences are deduplicated, and each keeps its most common genes and DNA. TCRdb, not the authors, supplied the V and J calls. This sample lists 40,000 to 50,000 distinct CDR3 sequences; 7.5% to 9% were detected once. The top ten clones comprise about 12% of the sample.

Specimen: PBMCs, collected at surgery. The TCR comes from a female donor with early-stage non-small cell lung cancer.

CDR3 sequence: CAISESRVFGGTYEQYF. The bases are TGTGCCATCAGTGAGTCCCGGGTCTTCGGGGGTACCTACGAGCAGTACTTC. The chain is made from TRBV10-3 and TRBJ2-7, and the D gene may be TRBD2, 6 bases matching. Counted from cysteine to phenylalanine, this CDR3 has 17 amino acids. Only CDR3 DNA is held: 51 bases, read in frame from base 1. CDR1 and CDR2, looked up from the germline V gene, are ENHRY and SYGVKD. V is pared back by 0 bases and J by 2 bases, with 17 bases lying between the germline termini.